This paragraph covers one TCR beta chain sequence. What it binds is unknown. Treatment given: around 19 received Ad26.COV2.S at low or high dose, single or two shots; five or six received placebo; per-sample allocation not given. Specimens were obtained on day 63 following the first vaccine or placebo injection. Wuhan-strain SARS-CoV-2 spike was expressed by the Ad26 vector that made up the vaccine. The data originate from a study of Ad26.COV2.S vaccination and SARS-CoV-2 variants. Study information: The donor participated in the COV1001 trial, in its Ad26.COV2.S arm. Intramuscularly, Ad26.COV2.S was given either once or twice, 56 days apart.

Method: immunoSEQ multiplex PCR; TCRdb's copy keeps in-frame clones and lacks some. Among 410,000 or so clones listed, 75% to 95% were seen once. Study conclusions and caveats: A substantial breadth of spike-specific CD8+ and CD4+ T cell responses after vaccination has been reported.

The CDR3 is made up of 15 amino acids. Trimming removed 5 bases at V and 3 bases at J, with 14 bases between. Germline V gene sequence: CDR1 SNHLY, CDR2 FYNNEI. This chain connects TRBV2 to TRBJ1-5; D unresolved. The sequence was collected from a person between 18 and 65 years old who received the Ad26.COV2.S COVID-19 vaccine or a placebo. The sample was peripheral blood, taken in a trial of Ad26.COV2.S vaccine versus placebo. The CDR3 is CASSTRKSYNQPQHF. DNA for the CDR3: TGTGCCAGCAGTACCCGGAAGAGTTACAATCAGCCCCAGCATTTT.